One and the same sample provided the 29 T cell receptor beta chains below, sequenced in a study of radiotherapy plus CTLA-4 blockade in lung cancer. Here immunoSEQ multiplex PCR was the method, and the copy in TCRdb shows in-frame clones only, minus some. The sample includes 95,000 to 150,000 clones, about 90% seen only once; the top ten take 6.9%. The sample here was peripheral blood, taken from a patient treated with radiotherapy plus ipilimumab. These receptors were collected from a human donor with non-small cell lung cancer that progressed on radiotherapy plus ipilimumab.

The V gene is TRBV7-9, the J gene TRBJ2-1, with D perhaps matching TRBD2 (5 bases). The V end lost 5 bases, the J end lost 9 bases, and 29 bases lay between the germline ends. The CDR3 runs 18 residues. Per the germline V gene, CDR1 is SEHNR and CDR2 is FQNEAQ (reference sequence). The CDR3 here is CASSPPLDRESRRGEQFF. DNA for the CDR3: TGTGCCAGCAGCCCCCCCCTTGATCGGGAATCGAGGAGAGGTGAGCAGTTCTTC.

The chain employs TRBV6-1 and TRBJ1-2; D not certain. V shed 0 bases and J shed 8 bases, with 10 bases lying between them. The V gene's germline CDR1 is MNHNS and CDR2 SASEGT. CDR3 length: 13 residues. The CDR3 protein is CASSEALLEGYTF. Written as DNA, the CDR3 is TGTGCCAGCAGTGAAGCGCTTCTTGAAGGCTACACCTTC.

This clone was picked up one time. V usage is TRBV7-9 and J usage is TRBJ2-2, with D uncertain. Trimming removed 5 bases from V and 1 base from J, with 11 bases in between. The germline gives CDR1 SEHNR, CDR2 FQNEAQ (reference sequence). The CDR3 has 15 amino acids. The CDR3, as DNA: TGTGCCAGCAGCCCCTGGGCCGGGAACACCGGGGAGCTGTTTTTT. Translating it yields CASSPWAGNTGELFF.

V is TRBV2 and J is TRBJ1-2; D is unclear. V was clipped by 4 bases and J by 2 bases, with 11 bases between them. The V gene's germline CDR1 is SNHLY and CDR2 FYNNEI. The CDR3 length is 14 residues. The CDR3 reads CASSVGPLNYGYTF. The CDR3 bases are TGTGCCAGCAGTGTTGGGCCCCTCAACTATGGCTACACCTTC.

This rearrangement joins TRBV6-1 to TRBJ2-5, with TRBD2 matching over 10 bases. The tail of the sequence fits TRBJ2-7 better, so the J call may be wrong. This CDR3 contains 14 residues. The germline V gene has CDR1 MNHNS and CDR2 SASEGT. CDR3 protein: CASVSGRHSYEQYF. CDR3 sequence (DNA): TGTGCCAGTGTTAGCGGGAGGCATTCCTACGAGCAGTACTTC.

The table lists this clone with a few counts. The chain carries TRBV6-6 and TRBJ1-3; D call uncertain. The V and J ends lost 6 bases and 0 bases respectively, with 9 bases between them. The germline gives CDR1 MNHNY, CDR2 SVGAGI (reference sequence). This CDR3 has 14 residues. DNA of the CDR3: TGTGCCAGCAGCGACCTCTACTCTGGAAACACCATATATTTT. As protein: CASSDLYSGNTIYF.

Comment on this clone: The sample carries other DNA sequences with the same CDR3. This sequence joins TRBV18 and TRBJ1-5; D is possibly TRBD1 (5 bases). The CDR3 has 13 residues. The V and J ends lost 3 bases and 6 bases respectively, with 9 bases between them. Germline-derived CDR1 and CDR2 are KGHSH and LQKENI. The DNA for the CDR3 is TGTGCCAGCTCACCCACAGGTTCTCAGCCCCAGCATTTT. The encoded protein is CASSPTGSQPQHF.

The chain's CDR3 is CASSYPLAGVGNEQFF. CDR3 bases: TGTGCCAGCAGTTACCCCCTAGCGGGAGTGGGTAATGAGCAGTTCTTC. The gene calls are TRBV6-6 and TRBJ2-1, with 10 bases that match TRBD2. This CDR3 spans 16 amino acids. V lost 2 bases to trimming and J lost 7 bases; unmatched junction nucleotides: 8. Germline V gene lookup returns CDR1 MNHNY and CDR2 SVGAGI (reference sequence).

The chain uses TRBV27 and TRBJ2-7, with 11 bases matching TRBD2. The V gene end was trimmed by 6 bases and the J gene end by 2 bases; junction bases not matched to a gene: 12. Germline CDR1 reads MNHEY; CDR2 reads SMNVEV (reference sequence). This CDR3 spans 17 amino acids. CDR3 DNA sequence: TGTGCCAGCAGAGGGGGGACTAGCGGTATTTTGGCCTACGAGCAGTACTTC. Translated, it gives CASRGGTSGILAYEQYF.

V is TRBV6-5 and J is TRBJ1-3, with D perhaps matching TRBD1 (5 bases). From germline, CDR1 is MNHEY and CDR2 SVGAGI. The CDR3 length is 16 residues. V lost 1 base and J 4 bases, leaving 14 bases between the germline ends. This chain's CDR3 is CASSYYAGFSGNTIYF. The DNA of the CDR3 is TGTGCCAGCAGTTACTACGCAGGGTTCTCAGGAAACACCATATATTTT.

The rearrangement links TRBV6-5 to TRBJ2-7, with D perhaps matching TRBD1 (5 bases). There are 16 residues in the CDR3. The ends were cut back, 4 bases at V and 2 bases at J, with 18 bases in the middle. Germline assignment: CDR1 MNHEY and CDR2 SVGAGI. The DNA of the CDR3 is TGTGCCAGCAGTTCCGGGTTCGGGTTGGGGCCCTACGAGCAGTACTTC. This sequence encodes CASSSGFGLGPYEQYF.

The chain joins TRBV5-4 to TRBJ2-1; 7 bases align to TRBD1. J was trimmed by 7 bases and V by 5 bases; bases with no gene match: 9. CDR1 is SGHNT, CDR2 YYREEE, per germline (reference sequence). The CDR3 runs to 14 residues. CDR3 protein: CASSGQVHGNEQFF. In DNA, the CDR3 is TGTGCCAGCAGTGGACAGGTGCACGGGAATGAGCAGTTCTTC.

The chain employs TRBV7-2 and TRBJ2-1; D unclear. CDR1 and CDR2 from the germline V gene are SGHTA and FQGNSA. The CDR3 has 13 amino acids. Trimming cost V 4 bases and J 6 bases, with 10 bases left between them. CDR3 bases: TGTGCCAGCAGCTCTCTACACCGCAATGAGCAGTTCTTC. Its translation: CASSSLHRNEQFF.

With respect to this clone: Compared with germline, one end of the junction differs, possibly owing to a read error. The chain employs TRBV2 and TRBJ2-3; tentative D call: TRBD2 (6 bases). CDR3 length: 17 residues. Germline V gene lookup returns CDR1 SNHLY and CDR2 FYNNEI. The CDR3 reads CASTEGRASEVIDTQYF. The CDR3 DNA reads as TGTGCCAGCACTGAAGGGCGTGCTAGCGAAGTAATAGATACGCAGTATTTT.

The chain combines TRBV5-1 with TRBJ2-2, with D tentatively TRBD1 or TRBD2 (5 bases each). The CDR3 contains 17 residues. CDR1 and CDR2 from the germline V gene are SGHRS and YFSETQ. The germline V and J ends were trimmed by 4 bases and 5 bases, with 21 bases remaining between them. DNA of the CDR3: TGCGCCAGCAGCCAGAGTACCACCGGGACGGGGACCGGGGAGCTGTTTTTT. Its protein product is CASSQSTTGTGTGELFF. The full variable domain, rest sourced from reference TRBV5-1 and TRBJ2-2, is KAGVTQTPRYLIKTRGQQVTLSCSPISGHRSVSWYQQTPGQGLQFLFEYFSETQRNKGNFPGRFSGRQFSNSRSEMNVSTLELGDSALYLCASSQSTTGTGTGELFFGEGSRLTVL.

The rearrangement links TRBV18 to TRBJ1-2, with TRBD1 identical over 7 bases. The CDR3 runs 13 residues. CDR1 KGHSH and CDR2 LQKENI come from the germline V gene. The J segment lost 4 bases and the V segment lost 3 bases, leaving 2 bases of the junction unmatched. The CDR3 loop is CASSPGQSYGYTF. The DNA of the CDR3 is TGTGCCAGCTCACCGGGACAGAGCTATGGCTACACCTTC.

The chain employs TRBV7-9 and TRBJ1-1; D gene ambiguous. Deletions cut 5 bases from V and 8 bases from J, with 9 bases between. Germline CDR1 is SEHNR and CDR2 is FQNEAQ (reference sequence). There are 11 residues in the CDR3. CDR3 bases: TGTGCCAGCAGCCTGCTCCTGGAAGCTTTCTTT. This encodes CASSLLLEAFF.

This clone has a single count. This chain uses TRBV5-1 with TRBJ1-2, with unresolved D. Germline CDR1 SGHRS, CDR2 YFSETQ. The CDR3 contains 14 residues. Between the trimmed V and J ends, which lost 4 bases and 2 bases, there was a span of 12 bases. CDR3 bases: TGCGCCAGCAGCAGCCCCGGCGAGAACTATGGCTACACCTTC. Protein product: CASSSPGENYGYTF.

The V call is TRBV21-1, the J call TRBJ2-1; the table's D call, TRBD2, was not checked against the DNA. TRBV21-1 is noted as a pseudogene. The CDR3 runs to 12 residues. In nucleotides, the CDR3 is TGTGCCAGCGAGGGTTGGGCCCATGAGCAGTTCTTC. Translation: CASEGWAHEQFF.

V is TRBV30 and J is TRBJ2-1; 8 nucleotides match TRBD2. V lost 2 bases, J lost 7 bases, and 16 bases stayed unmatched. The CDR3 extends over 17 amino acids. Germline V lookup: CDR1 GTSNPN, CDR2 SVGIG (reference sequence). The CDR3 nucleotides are TGTGCCTGGAGTCCTCCGGATAGCGGGAAAACAAAAAATGAGCAGTTCTTC. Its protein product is CAWSPPDSGKTKNEQFF.

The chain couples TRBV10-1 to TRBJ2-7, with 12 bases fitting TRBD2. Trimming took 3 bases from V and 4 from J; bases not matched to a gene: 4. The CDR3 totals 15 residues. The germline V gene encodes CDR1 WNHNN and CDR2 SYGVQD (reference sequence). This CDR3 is CASSEGLAGGYEQYF. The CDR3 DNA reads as TGCGCCAGCAGTGAAGGGCTAGCGGGAGGGTACGAGCAGTACTTC.

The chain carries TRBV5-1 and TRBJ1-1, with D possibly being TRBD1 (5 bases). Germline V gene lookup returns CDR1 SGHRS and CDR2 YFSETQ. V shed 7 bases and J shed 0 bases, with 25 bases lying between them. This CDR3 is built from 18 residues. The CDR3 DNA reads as TGCGCCAGCCGCCTACAGATCGCAGGGACCCGATTGAACACTGAAGCTTTCTTT. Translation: CASRLQIAGTRLNTEAFF. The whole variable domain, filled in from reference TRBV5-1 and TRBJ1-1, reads KAGVTQTPRYLIKTRGQQVTLSCSPISGHRSVSWYQQTPGQGLQFLFEYFSETQRNKGNFPGRFSGRQFSNSRSEMNVSTLELGDSALYLCASRLQIAGTRLNTEAFFGQGTRLTVV.

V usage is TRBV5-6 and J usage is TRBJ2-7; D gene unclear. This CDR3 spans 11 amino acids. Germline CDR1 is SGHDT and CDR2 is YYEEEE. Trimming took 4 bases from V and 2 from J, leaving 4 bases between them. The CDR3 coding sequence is TGTGCCAGCAGCGGGACCTACGAGCAGTACTTC. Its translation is CASSGTYEQYF.

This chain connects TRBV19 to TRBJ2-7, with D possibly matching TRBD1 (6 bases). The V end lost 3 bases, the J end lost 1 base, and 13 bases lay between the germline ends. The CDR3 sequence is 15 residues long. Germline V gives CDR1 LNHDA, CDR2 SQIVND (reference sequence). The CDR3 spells CASSIVGQPSYEQYF. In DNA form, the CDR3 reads TGTGCCAGTAGTATCGTTGGACAGCCATCCTACGAGCAGTACTTC.

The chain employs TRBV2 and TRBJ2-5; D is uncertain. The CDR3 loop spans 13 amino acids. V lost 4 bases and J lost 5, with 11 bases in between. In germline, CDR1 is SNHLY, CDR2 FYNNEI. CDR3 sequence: CASSGPRGETQYF. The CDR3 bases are TGTGCCAGCAGTGGGCCCCGTGGGGAGACCCAGTACTTC.

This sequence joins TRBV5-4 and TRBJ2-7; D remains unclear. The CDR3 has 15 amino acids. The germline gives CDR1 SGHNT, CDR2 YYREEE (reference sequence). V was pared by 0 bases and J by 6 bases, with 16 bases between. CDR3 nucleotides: TGTGCCAGCAGCTTGGGCCTCACGTCGGTATCCGAGCAGTACTTC. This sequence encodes CASSLGLTSVSEQYF.

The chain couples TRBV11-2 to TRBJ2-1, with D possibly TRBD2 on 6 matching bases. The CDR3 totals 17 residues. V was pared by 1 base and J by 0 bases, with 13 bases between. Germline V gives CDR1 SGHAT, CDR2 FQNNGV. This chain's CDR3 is CASSLAFFGSSYNEQFF. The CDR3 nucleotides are TGTGCCAGCAGCTTAGCCTTCTTCGGGAGCTCCTACAATGAGCAGTTCTTC.

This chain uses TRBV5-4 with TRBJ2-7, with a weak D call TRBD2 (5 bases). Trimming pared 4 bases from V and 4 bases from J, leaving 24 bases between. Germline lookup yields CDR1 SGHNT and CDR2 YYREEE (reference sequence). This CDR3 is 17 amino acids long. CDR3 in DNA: TGTGCCAGCAGCCTCGGTCGGCCCGCGGGCGTAGGGTACGAGCAGTACTTC. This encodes CASSLGRPAGVGYEQYF. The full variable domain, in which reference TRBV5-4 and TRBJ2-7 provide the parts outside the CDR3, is ETGVTQSPTHLIKTRGQQVTLRCSSQSGHNTVSWYQQALGQGPQFIFQYYREEENGRGNFPPRFSGLQFPNYSSELNVNALELDDSALYLCASSLGRPAGVGYEQYFGPGTRLTVT.

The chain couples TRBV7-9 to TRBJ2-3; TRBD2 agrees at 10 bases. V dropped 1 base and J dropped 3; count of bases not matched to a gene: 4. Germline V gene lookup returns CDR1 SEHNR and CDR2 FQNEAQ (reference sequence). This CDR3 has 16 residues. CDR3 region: CASSLVAGGSTDTQYF. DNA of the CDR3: TGTGCCAGCAGCTTAGTAGCGGGAGGATCTACAGATACGCAGTATTTT. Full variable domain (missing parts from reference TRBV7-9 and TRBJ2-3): DTGVSQNPRHKITKRGQNVTFRCDPISEHNRLYWYRQTLGQGPEFLTYFQNEAQLEKSRLLSDRFSAERPKGSFSTLEIQRTEQGDSAMYLCASSLVAGGSTDTQYFGPGTRLTVL.